This TCR beta chain was recorded in a study of blood T cell dynamics during melanoma immunotherapy. Sequencing was performed with immunoSEQ multiplex PCR; in TCRdb, only in-frame clones are kept and a portion is missing. The sample contains some 13,000 clones, roughly 85% of which appear only once. J gave up 5 bases and V 4 bases, and 10 bases lay outside the gene matches. CDR1 and CDR2 (germline): SGHVS, FQNEAQ. The CDR3 spans 16 residues. As for time point: week 3, after first cycle of checkpoint inhibitor. This clonotype was sampled from a human donor with melanoma. This sample comprised blood, obtained from a patient treated with checkpoint blockade. The chain uses TRBV7-8 and TRBJ2-5; 10 bases agree with TRBD2. CDR3 residues: CASSWTSGGGLETQYF. For the CDR3, the DNA is TGTGCCAGCAGCTGGACTAGCGGTGGGGGTCTGGAGACCCAGTACTTC.